This TCR beta chain was retrieved from a study of shared clonotypes between healthy human individuals. This CDR3 contains 13 residues. The V gene end was trimmed by 6 bases and the J gene end by 4 bases; junction bases not matched to a gene: 2. Germline V gives CDR1 WSHSY, CDR2 SAAADI. Repertoires were generated with immunoSEQ multiplex PCR, while TCRdb's copy carries only in-frame clones and drops some. The repertoire holds approximately 2.5 million clones, with around nine tenths as singletons. This clonotype was obtained from a man aged 18-30 years in good health. Sequenced material: naive CD4+ T cells sorted from blood. Subset specified: CD45RA+ positively selected. The chain combines TRBV10-2 with TRBJ2-5, with TRBD2 matching over 10 bases. Written as DNA, the CDR3 is TGCGCCAGCAGACTAGCGGGAATAGAGACCCAGTACTTC. Translation gives CASRLAGIETQYF.